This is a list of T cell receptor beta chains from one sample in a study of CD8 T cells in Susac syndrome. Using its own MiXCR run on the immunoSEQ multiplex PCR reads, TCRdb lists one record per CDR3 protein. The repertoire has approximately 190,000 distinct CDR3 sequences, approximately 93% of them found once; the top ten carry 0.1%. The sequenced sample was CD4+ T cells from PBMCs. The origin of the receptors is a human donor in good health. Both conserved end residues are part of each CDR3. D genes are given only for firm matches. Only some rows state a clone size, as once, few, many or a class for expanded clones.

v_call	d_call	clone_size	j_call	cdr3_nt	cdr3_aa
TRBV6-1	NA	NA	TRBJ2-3	TGTGCCAGCAGTGTCCCGGGACATTTCACAGATACGCAGTATTTT	CASSVPGHFTDTQYF
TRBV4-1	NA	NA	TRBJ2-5	TGCGCCAGCAGCCAAGATGAACGTGTGACCCAGTACTTC	CASSQDERVTQYF
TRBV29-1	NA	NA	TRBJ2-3	TGCAGCGTTGGGCAGGGAAGCACAGATACGCAGTATTTT	CSVGQGSTDTQYF
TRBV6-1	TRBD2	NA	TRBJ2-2	TGTGCCAGCAGCCCGGGGACTAGCGGGGTGGCGAACACCGGGGAGCTGTTTTTT	CASSPGTSGVANTGELFF
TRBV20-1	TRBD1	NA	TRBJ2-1	TGCAGTGTACCGGGCGGGACAGGGGGCTTCAACTCCTACAATGAGCAGTTCTTC	CSVPGGTGGFNSYNEQFF
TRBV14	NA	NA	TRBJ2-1	TGTGCCAGCAGCCGGGGCCAAGGGCCCCTCTACAATGAGCAGTTCTTC	CASSRGQGPLYNEQFF
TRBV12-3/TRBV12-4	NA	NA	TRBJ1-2	TGTGCCAGCAACCAGGGCCCCTATGGCTACACCTTC	CASNQGPYGYTF
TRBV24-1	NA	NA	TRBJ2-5	TGTGCCACCAGCCTCGGGCAGGACATCGGGACCCAGTACTTC	CATSLGQDIGTQYF
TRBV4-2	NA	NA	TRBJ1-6	TGTGCCAGCAGCCCCGGGGATAATTCACCCCTCCACTTT	CASSPGDNSPLHF
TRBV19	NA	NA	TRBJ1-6	TGTGCCAGTAGTATGCTCTTCACCCTTCGGACTTCACCCCTCCACTTT	CASSMLFTLRTSPLHF
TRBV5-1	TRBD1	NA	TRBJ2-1	TGCGCCAGCAGCTTGGACAGGGGAACGAATGAGCAGTTCTTC	CASSLDRGTNEQFF
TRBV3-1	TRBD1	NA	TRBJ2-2	TGTGCCAGCAGCCAAAGGACAGGGGGAACCGGGGAGCTGTTTTTT	CASSQRTGGTGELFF
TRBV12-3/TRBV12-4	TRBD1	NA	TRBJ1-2	TGTGCCAGCAGAAGAGGGGGCGCGGATGGCTACACCTTC	CASRRGGADGYTF
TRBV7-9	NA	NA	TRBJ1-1	TGTGCCAGCAGCTATCAGGGGAAAACTGAAGCTTTCTTT	CASSYQGKTEAFF
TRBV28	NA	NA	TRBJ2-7	TGTGCCAGCAGTTTAGCCCCCCGTGGCTACGAGCAGTACTTC	CASSLAPRGYEQYF
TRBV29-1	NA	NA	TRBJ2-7	TGCAGCGTTTGGGACGTTAGCTCCTACGAGCAGTACTTC	CSVWDVSSYEQYF
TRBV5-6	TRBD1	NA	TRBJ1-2	TGTGCCAGCAGCGTCAGGGGGGCTAACTATGGCTACACCTTC	CASSVRGANYGYTF
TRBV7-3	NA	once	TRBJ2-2	TGTGCCAGCAGCTTAAGAAGAGGGACCACCGGGGAGCTGTTTTTT	CASSLRRGTTGELFF
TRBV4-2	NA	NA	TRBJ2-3	TGTGCCAGCAGCCAAGATGCGGGAGATACGCAGTATTTT	CASSQDAGDTQYF
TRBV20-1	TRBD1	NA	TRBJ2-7	TGCAGTGCTAGTGTTGCAGGGGGCACTCTCTACGAGCAGTACTTC	CSASVAGGTLYEQYF
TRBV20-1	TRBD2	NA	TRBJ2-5	TGCAGTGCTAGAAGTACTAGCGGGGGGGCGGAGACCCAGTACTTC	CSARSTSGGAETQYF
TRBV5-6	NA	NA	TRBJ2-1	TGTGCCAGCAGCTCCTTGAACACCCCCACCTACAATGAGCAGTTCTTC	CASSSLNTPTYNEQFF
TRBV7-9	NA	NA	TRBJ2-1	TGTGCCAGCACACAACAGGGAGTGCGAAATGAGCAGTTCTTC	CASTQQGVRNEQFF
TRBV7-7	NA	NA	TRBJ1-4	TGTGCTAGCAGCTTAGATTGGGGAGGAAAACTGTTTTTT	CASSLDWGGKLFF
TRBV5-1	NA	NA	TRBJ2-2	TGCGCCAGCCCGGGGCCGAACACCGGGGAGCTGTTTTTT	CASPGPNTGELFF
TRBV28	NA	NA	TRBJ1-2	TGTGCCAGCCTGCGGGAGGGGAATAACTATGGCTACACCTTC	CASLREGNNYGYTF
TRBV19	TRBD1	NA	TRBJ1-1	TGTGCCAGTAGTCCAGAGGGACAGGGATGGATGAACACTGAAGCTTTCTTT	CASSPEGQGWMNTEAFF
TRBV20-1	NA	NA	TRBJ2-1	TGCAGTGCTAGACTACTTGGCCCCTCCTACAATGAGCAGTTCTTC	CSARLLGPSYNEQFF
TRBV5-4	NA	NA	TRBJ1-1	TGTGCCAGCAGCCTACCCGGTGGGATTTCCACTGAAGCTTTCTTT	CASSLPGGISTEAFF
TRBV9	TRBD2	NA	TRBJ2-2	TGTGCCAGCACAGTGAGCGGGGAGAACACCGGGGAGCTGTTTTTT	CASTVSGENTGELFF
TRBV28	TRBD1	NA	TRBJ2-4	TGTGCCAGCAGTCTAGGGGGCCCGAGCGCCAAAAACATTCAGTACTTC	CASSLGGPSAKNIQYF
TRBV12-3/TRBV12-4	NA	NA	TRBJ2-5	TGTGCCAGCAGTACCGCTTTCGGGGGCCGGTACCAAGAGACCCAGTACTTC	CASSTAFGGRYQETQYF
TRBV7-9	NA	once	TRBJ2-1	TGTGCCAGCAGCCAACCCCCACCTGAGCAGTTCTTC	CASSQPPPEQFF
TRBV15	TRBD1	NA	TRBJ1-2	TGTGCCACCAATACAGGGGAGGCCTATGGCTACACCTTC	CATNTGEAYGYTF
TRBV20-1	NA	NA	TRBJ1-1	TGCAGTGCTAGAGAAGACAGGAACACTGAAGCTTTCTTT	CSAREDRNTEAFF
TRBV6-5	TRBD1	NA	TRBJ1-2	TGTGCCAGCAGTCTACGGGACAGGGTTGACTATGGCTACACCTTC	CASSLRDRVDYGYTF
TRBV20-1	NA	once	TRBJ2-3	TGCAGTCCAGCGGACCCTAGCACAGATACGCAGTATTTT	CSPADPSTDTQYF
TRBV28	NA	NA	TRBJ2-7	TGTGCCAGCATCCGAGTAGGACGGTCCTACGAGCAGTACTTC	CASIRVGRSYEQYF
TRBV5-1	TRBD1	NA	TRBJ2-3	TGCGCCAGCAGCCTGACCGACAGGGGCTCAACGCAGTATTTT	CASSLTDRGSTQYF
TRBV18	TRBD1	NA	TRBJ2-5	TGTGCCAGCTCACCGCGGTCCGCGACAGGGAAGCAAGAGACCCAGTACTTC	CASSPRSATGKQETQYF
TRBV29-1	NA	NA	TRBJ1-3	TGCAGCGTCGCCCGAGGTTGGGGGCCTTTAAACACCATATATTTT	CSVARGWGPLNTIYF